This T cell receptor beta chain was profiled in a study of blood T cells in healthy people across ages. Overall study results and limits: It was not possible, with unsorted PBMCs, to conclusively compare naive and antigen-experienced cells. Naive T cell percentage showed a strong correlation with the diversity of TCR beta.

V lost 5 bases and J 3 bases, leaving 11 bases between the germline ends. There are 12 residues in the CDR3. Germline V CDR1 and CDR2: DFQATT, SNEGSKA (reference sequence). Each donor's blood draw was around 10 milliliters of peripheral blood. PCR was performed a second time for 7 to 11 cycles using a sample-barcoded 5' primer and a J-beta primer mix. TCRdb re-derived calls from the 5' RACE reads in MiXCR, one entry per CDR3 protein. The sample includes roughly 1,100,000 distinct CDR3 sequences, approximately 26% of them seen just once. This clonotype was seen a handful of times. The antigen is unknown. Separately, the same data were catalogued under a study of T cells of mothers and their children. That work adds: A few healthy Caucasian mothers, along with their six children, served as the donors.

Sequenced sample: blood. This receptor was obtained from a girl aged 2 to 10 in good health. This chain joins TRBV20-1 and TRBJ2-7; TRBD1 is a possible D gene (6 bases). As DNA, the CDR3 is TGCAGTGCTCAGGGGTATGACTACGAGCAGTACTTC. This codes for CSAQGYDYEQYF.